The text below deals with one T cell receptor (beta chain). This sample is part of a study of T cell responses to AZD1222 COVID-19 vaccine. In germline, CDR1 is SNHLY, CDR2 FYNNEI. This CDR3 spans 15 amino acids. Trimming removed 5 bases from V and 1 base from J, with 12 bases in between. The method was immunoSEQ multiplex PCR; TCRdb's version includes in-frame clones alone and lacks a portion of them. Seen here are 100,000 or so clones, 88% observed once, and the top ten hold 2.5% to 3%. The input for sequencing was peripheral blood, taken on day 0 of AZD1222 vaccination. The origin of this receptor is an adult in good health. The chain joins TRBV2 to TRBJ2-1, with a tentative D call TRBD1 (6 bases). The CDR3 is CASSPRRGSYNEQFF. CDR3 in DNA: TGTGCCAGCAGTCCACGCAGGGGATCCTACAATGAGCAGTTCTTC.